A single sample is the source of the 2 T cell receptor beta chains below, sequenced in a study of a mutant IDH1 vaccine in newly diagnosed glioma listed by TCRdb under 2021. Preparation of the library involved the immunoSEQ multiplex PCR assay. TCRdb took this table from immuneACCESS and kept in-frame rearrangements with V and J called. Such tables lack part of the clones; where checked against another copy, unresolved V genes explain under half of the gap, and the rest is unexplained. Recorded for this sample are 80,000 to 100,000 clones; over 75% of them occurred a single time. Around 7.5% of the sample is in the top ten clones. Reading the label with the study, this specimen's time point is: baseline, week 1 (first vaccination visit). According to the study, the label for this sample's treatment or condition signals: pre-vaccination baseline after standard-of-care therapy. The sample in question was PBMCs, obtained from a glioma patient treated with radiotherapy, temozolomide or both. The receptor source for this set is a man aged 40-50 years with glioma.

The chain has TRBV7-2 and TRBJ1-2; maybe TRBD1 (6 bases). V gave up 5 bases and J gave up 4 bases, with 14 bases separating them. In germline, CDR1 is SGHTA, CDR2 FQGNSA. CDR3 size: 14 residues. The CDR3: CASSPTLTGYGYTF. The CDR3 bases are TGTGCCAGCAGCCCCACACTGACAGGCTATGGCTACACCTTC.

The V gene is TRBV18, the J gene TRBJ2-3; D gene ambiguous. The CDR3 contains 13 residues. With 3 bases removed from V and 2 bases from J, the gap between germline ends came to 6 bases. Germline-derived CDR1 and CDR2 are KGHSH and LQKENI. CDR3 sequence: CASSPGDTDTQYF. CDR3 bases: TGTGCCAGCTCACCCGGAGACACAGATACGCAGTATTTT.